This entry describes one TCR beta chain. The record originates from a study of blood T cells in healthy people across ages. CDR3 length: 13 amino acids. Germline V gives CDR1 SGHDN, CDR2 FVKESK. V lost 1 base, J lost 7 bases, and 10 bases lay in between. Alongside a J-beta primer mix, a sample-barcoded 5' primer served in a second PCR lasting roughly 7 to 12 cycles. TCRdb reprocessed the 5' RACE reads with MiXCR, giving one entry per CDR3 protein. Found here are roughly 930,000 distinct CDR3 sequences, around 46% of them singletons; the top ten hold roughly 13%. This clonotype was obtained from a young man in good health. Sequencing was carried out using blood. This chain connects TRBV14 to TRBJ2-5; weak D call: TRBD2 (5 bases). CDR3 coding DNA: TGTGCCAGCAGCCAAGGAGGCCGGGGGACCCAGTACTTC. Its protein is CASSQGGRGTQYF.